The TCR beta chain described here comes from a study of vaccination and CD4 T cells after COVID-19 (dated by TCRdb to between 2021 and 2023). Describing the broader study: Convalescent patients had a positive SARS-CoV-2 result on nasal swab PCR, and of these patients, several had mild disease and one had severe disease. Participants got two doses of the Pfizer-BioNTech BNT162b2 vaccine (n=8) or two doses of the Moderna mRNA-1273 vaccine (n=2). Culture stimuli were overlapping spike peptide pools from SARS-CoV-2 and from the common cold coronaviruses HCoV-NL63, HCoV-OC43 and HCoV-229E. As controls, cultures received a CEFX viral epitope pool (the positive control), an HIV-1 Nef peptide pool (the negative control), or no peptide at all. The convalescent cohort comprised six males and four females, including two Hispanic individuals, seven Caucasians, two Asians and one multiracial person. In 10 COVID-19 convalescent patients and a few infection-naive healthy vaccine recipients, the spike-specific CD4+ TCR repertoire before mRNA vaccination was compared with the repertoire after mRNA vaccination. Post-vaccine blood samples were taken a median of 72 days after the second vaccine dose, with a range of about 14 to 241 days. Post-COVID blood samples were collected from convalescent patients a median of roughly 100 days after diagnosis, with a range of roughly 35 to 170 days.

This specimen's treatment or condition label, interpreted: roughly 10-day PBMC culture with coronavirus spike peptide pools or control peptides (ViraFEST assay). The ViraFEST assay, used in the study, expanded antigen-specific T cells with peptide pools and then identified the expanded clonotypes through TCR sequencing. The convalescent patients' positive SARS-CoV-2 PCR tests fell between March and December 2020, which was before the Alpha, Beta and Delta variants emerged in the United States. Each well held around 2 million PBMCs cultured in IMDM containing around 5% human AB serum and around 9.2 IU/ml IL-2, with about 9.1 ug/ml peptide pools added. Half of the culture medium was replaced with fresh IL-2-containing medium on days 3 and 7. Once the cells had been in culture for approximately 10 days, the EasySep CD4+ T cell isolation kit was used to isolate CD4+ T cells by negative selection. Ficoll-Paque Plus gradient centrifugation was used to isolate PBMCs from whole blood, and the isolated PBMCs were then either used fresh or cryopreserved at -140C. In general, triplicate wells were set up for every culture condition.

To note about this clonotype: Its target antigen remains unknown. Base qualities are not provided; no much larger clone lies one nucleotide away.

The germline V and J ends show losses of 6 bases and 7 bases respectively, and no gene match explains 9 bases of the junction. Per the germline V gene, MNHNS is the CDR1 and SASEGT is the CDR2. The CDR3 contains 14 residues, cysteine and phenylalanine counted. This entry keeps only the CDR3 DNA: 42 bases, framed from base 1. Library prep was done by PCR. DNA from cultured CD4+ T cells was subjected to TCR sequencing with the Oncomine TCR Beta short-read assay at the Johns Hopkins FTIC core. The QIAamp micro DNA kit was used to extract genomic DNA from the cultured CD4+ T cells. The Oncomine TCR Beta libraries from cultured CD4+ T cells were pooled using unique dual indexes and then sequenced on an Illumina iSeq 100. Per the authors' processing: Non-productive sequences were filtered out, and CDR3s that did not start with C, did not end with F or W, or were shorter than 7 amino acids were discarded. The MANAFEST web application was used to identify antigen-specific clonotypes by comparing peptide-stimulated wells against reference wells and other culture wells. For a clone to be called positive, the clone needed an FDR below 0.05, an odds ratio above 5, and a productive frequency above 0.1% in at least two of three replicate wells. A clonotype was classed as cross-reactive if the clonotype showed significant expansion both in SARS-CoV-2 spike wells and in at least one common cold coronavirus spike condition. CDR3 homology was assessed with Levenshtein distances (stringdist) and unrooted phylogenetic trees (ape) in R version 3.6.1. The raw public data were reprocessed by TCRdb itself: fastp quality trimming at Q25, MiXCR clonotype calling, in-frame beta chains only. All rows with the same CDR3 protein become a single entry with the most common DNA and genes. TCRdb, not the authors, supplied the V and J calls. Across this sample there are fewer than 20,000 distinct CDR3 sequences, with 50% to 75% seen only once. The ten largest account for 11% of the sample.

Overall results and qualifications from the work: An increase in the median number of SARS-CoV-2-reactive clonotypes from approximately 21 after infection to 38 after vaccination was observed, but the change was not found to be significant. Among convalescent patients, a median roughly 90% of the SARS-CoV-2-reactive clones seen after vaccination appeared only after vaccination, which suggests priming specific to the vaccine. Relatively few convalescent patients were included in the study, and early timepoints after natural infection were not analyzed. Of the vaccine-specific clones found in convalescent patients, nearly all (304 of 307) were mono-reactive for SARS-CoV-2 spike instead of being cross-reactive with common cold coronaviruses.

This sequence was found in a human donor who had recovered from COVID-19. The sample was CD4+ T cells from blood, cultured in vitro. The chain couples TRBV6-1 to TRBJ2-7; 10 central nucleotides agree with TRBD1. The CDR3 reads CASSPGQGHNEQYF. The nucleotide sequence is TGTGCCAGCAGCCCGGGACAGGGGCATAATGAGCAGTACTTC.